Ten or more counts support the clone carrying this TCR beta chain. The antigen remains undetermined. This sample was taken from a study of blood T cells in healthy people across ages. Germline V gene lookup returns CDR1 SGHRS and CDR2 YFSETQ. The CDR3 loop spans 16 amino acids. V lost 3 bases and J lost 5; bases outside the gene matches: 10. Study-wide results and limits: Naive CD4+ cell counts and diversity both ran higher in long-lived than in aged donors. Among T cells, TCR beta diversity per million cells dropped roughly linearly as age rose. Leaving the PBMCs unsorted stopped any conclusive comparison of naive versus antigen-experienced cells.

The authors ran a second PCR of roughly 6 to 12 cycles using a sample-barcoded 5' primer and a J-beta primer mix. Each of the samples gave a minimum of 3 million paired-end reads that contained CDR3. A single record per CDR3 protein comes from TCRdb applying MiXCR to the 5' RACE reads. The repertoire holds roughly 1,700,000 distinct CDR3 sequences, 28% seen once, with more than 6% in the top ten. The clonotype originates from a woman in her twenties or thirties in good health. The chain carries TRBV5-1 and TRBJ2-1, with TRBD1 identical over 8 bases. Material: blood. CDR3 nucleotide sequence: TGCGCCAGCAGCTCCGGAACAGGGGGGAACAACAATGAGCAGTTCTTC. This encodes CASSSGTGGNNNEQFF. Based on the CDR3 plus reference TRBV5-1 and TRBJ2-1, the full variable domain is KAGVTQTPRYLIKTRGQQVTLSCSPISGHRSVSWYQQTPGQGLQFLFEYFSETQRNKGNFPGRFSGRQFSNSRSEMNVSTLELGDSALYLCASSSGTGGNNNEQFFGPGTRLTVL.